This T cell receptor (beta chain) was sequenced for a study of T and B cells in COVID-19 patients. Study-level background: COVID-19 patients gave peripheral blood either during active infection or after recovery. Most recovered patients had mild to moderate COVID-19 treated as outpatients.

TRB rearrangements were amplified by multiplex PCR with BIOMED2 TRB-A/B primers. TCRdb itself ran the multiplex PCR reads through MiXCR, one entry per CDR3 protein. The sample shows about 8,200 distinct CDR3 sequences, roughly two fifths of them seen only once. Each TRB amplification used about 220-500 ng of genomic DNA from blood. Broader study findings: Early severe-case samples and blood from mildly ill patients during symptoms were in short supply. Patients with COVID-19 reportedly showed strongly skewed T cell receptor beta variable and joining gene usage.

To note about this clonotype: Antigen specificity is unknown.

Germline trimming cut 7 bases from V and 2 bases from J; bases unmatched to any gene: 8. Germline values: CDR1 MNHEY, CDR2 SVGAGI. CDR3 length: 14 residues. This chain uses TRBV6-5 with TRBJ2-7; 7 bases align to TRBD2. The sequence was collected from a human donor who had recovered from COVID-19. Sequenced input: blood. CDR3 sequence reads: CASTPGGSAYEQYV. As DNA, the CDR3 is TGTGCCAGCACCCCTGGCGGGAGCGCCTACGAGCAGTACGTC.